The rows below give T cell receptor beta chains drawn from one sample of a study of CD8+ T cells in alopecia areata. Generated by immunoSEQ multiplex PCR, the TCRdb table keeps only in-frame clones and is missing some. The sample carries about 190,000 clones, 64% recorded once. The sequenced sample was CD4+ T cells sorted from blood, obtained at week 49, from a patient treated with tofacitinib. These receptors all come from a human donor with alopecia areata. The CDR3 runs from the conserved cysteine through the conserved F or W. A D gene is named only where the DNA matches it firmly. Some rows mark clone size as missing; the rest say once, few, many or name a class of expanded clone.

clone_size	v_call	j_call	d_call	cdr3_aa	cdr3_nt
few	TRBV14	TRBJ2-7	TRBD1	CASSPLDRDHEQYF	TGTGCCAGCAGCCCATTAGACAGGGACCACGAGCAGTACTTC
few	TRBV7-2	TRBJ1-5	-	CASSLGAVQPQHF	TGTGCCAGCAGCTTAGGAGCCGTTCAGCCCCAGCATTTT
-	TRBV7-2	TRBJ1-6	-	CASSLDGVGSPLHF	TGTGCCAGCAGCTTAGATGGGGTCGGTTCACCCCTCCACTTT
few	TRBV25-1	TRBJ1-1	TRBD1	CASSEMGQGKDTEAFF	TGTGCCAGCAGTGAAATGGGACAGGGAAAGGACACTGAAGCTTTCTTT
-	TRBV30	TRBJ1-6	-	CAWSVGVNSPLHF	TGTGCCTGGAGTGTGGGGGTGAACTCACCCCTCCACTTT
few	TRBV7-2	TRBJ1-6	-	CASSLVGLGNSPLHF	TGTGCCAGCAGCTTAGTAGGGTTGGGGAATTCACCCCTCCACTTT
-	TRBV7-2	TRBJ1-2	TRBD1	CASSLAETGFGYTF	TGTGCCAGCAGCTTAGCCGAGACAGGGTTTGGCTACACCTTC
few	TRBV2	TRBJ1-1	TRBD1	CASTRDSEAFF	TGTGCCAGCACCCGGGACAGTGAAGCTTTCTTT
-	TRBV30	TRBJ1-6	-	CAWSVRGSVGSPLHF	TGTGCCTGGAGTGTACGAGGGTCCGTCGGTTCACCCCTCCACTTT
-	TRBV18	TRBJ2-5	TRBD2	CASSPGTSVGETQYF	TGTGCCAGCTCACCAGGGACTAGCGTTGGAGAGACCCAGTACTTC
-	TRBV20-1	TRBJ1-2	-	CSATGYHGYTF	TGCAGTGCTACAGGGTACCATGGCTACACCTTC
-	TRBV4-3	TRBJ2-4	-	CASSPGVKNIQYF	TGCGCCAGCAGCCCTGGGGTCAAAAACATTCAGTACTTC
-	TRBV5-1	TRBJ1-6	-	CASSLDQGSPLHF	TGCGCCAGCAGCTTGGATCAGGGTTCACCCCTCCACTTT
-	TRBV7-9	TRBJ1-6	-	CASSLGGVSPLHF	TGTGCCAGCAGCTTAGGTGGGGTCTCACCCCTCCACTTT
-	TRBV5-1	TRBJ2-3	-	CASRTTDTQYF	TGCGCCAGCAGGACCACAGATACGCAGTATTTT
-	TRBV6-6	TRBJ2-7	-	CASSRGKNYEQYF	TGTGCCAGCAGCAGGGGCAAGAACTACGAGCAGTACTTC
-	TRBV2	TRBJ2-1	-	CASSAAEQFF	TGTGCCAGCAGTGCGGCCGAGCAGTTCTTC
-	TRBV29-1	TRBJ1-1	-	CSVEFHRSATEAFF	TGCAGCGTTGAGTTCCACCGGTCGGCCACTGAAGCTTTCTTT
many	TRBV2	TRBJ1-5	TRBD1	CASSIQGASNQPQHF	TGTGCCAGCAGCATACAGGGGGCTAGCAATCAGCCCCAGCATTTT
-	TRBV9	TRBJ2-4	TRBD1	CASSVDPGGGAKNIQYF	TGTGCCAGCAGCGTAGATCCAGGGGGCGGAGCCAAAAACATTCAGTACTTC
-	TRBV18	TRBJ1-1	TRBD1	CASSPNRGNTEAFF	TGTGCCAGCTCCCCCAACAGGGGGAACACTGAAGCTTTCTTT
-	TRBV30	TRBJ2-7	-	CAWSGAQF	TGTGCCTGGAGTGGAGCTCAGTTC
-	TRBV5-6	TRBJ1-6	TRBD1	CASSRDSSYNSPLHF	TGTGCCAGCAGCCGGGACAGCTCCTATAATTCACCCCTCCACTTT
-	TRBV21-1	TRBJ2-1	-	CASCPGTAYNEQFF	TGTGCCAGCTGCCCGGGGACAGCCTACAATGAGCAGTTCTTC
few	TRBV29-1	TRBJ2-1	-	CSVEVGNEQFF	TGCAGCGTTGAAGTGGGCAATGAGCAGTTCTTC
-	TRBV19	TRBJ2-4	-	CASSISVNSKNIQYF	TGTGCCAGTAGTATCTCGGTGAATTCCAAAAACATTCAGTACTTC
-	TRBV5-1	TRBJ2-5	TRBD1	CASSLNRGGRETQYF	TGCGCCAGCAGCTTGAACAGGGGTGGTCGAGAGACCCAGTACTTC
few	TRBV19	TRBJ1-1	-	CASSIGPQGPEAFF	TGTGCCAGTAGTATAGGTCCCCAGGGCCCTGAAGCTTTCTTT
few	TRBV29-1	TRBJ2-3	-	CSVDRMGLTDTQYF	TGCAGCGTTGATAGGATGGGTTTGACAGATACGCAGTATTTT
-	TRBV15	TRBJ2-1	-	CATSLSGSYNEQFF	TGTGCCACCAGCCTTTCGGGCTCCTACAATGAGCAGTTCTTC
few	TRBV7-2	TRBJ2-7	-	CASSSINRDYEQYF	TGTGCCAGCAGCTCAATCAACAGAGACTACGAGCAGTACTTC
-	TRBV2	TRBJ1-2	-	CATLRVRGGGGYTF	TGTGCCACCCTAAGGGTCAGGGGCGGTGGGGGCTACACCTTC
-	TRBV7-6	TRBJ2-1	-	CASSLAPGMRPEFF	TGTGCCAGCAGCTTAGCGCCGGGGATGCGTCCGGAGTTCTTC
-	TRBV5-1	TRBJ1-1	-	CASSQYIEGTEAFF	TGCGCCAGCAGCCAATACATTGAGGGAACTGAAGCTTTCTTT
-	TRBV25-1	TRBJ1-3	-	CASTPAGSGNTIYF	TGTGCCAGCACCCCCGCCGGCTCTGGAAACACCATATATTTT
-	TRBV29-1	TRBJ2-6	-	CSVSGEGAGANVLTF	TGCAGCGTGTCTGGAGAGGGGGCTGGGGCCAACGTCCTGACTTTC
few	TRBV2	TRBJ1-2	-	CASSESPVANYGYTF	TGTGCCAGCAGTGAAAGTCCGGTAGCTAACTATGGCTACACCTTC
few	TRBV30	TRBJ1-1	-	CAWSVREGKNTEAFF	TGTGCCTGGAGTGTACGGGAGGGGAAGAACACTGAAGCTTTCTTT
few	TRBV7-2	TRBJ1-6	TRBD1	CASSLGVQGREANSPLHF	TGTGCCAGCAGCTTAGGAGTACAGGGGCGGGAGGCTAATTCACCCCTCCACTTT
few	TRBV2	TRBJ2-5	-	CASIPGPQETQYF	TGTGCCAGCATCCCAGGGCCCCAAGAGACCCAGTACTTC
-	TRBV18	TRBJ2-5	-	CASSPRGPIKYF	TGTGCCAGCTCACCAAGGGGCCCAATAAAGTACTTC
-	TRBV29-1	TRBJ1-5	-	CSTSEGNQPQHF	TGCAGCACTTCAGAGGGCAATCAGCCCCAGCATTTT
few	TRBV5-1	TRBJ2-7	-	CASSLDVFEQYF	TGCGCCAGCAGCTTGGATGTTTTCGAGCAGTACTTC
-	TRBV10-3	TRBJ2-5	TRBD1	CASRDRVTPQETQYF	TGTGCCTCCCGGGACAGGGTGACCCCCCAAGAGACCCAGTACTTC
few	TRBV15	TRBJ2-7	-	CATSRDKGHEQYF	TGTGCCACCAGCAGAGATAAGGGCCACGAGCAGTACTTC
few	TRBV12-5	TRBJ1-1	-	CASGPRASLNTEAFF	TGTGCTAGTGGTCCGCGGGCCTCCTTGAACACTGAAGCTTTCTTT
-	TRBV29-1	TRBJ2-7	-	CSVEGLLYEQYF	TGCAGCGTTGAAGGGCTCCTCTACGAGCAGTACTTC
-	TRBV6-5	TRBJ2-1	-	CASSPIAGSRGFF	TGTGCCAGCAGTCCCATTGCGGGATCGAGGGGGTTCTTC
few	TRBV29-1	TRBJ2-1	-	CSGNGAGRGHNEQFF	TGCAGCGGTAATGGAGCAGGCAGGGGACACAATGAGCAGTTCTTC